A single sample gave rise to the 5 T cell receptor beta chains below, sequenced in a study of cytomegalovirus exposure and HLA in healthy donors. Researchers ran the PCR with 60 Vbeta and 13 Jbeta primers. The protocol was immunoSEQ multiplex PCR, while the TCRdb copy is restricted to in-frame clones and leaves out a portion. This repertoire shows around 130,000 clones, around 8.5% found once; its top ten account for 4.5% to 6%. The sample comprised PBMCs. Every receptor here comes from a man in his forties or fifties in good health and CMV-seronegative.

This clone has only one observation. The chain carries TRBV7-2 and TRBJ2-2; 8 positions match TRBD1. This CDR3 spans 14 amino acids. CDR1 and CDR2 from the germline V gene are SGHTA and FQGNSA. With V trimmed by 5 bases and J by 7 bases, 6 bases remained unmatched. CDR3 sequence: CASSRDRRVGELFF. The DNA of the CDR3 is TGTGCCAGCAGCAGGGACAGGAGGGTCGGGGAGCTGTTTTTT.

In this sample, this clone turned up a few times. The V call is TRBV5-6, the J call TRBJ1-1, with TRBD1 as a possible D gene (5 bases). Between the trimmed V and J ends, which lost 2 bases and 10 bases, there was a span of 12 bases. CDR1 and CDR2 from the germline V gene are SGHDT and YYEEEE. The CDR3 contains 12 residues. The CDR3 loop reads CASSFGAGPAFF. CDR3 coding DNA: TGTGCCAGCAGCTTCGGAGCAGGGCCAGCTTTCTTT.

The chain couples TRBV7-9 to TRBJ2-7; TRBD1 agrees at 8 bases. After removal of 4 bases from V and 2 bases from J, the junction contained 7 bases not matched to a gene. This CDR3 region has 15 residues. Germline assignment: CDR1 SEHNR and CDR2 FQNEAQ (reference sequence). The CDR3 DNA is TGTGCCAGCAGCTCCAAAGGACAGGGCGCCTACGAGCAGTACTTC. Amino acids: CASSSKGQGAYEQYF.

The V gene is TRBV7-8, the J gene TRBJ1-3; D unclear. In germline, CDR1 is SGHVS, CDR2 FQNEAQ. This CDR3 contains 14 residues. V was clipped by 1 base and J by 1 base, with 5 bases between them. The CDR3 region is CASSLVYSGNTIYF. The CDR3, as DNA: TGTGCCAGCAGCTTAGTGTATTCTGGAAACACCATATATTTT.

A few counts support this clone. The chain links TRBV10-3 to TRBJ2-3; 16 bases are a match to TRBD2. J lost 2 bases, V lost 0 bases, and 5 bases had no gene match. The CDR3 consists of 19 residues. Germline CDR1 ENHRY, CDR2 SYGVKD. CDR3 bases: TGTGCCATCAGTGAGTCGGGACTAGCGGGGGGGCTGTTCACAGATACGCAGTATTTT. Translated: CAISESGLAGGLFTDTQYF.